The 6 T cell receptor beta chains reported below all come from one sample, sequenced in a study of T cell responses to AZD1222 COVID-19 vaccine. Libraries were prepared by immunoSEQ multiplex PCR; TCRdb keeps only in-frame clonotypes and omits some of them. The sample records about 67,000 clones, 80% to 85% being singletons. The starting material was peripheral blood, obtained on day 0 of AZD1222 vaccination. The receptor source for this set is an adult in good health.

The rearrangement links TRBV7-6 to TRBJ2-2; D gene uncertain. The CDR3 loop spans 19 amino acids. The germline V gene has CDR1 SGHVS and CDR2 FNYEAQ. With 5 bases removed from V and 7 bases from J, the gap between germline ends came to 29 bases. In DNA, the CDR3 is TGTGCCAGCAGCGATTTGGGCGGCGTCGTAGTTGGAGTGAGCGGGGAGCTGTTTTTT. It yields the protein CASSDLGGVVVGVSGELFF. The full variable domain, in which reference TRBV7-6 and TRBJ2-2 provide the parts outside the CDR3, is GAGVSQSPRYKVTKRGQDVALRCDPISGHVSLYWYRQALGQGPEFLTYFNYEAQQDKSGLPNDRFSAERPEGSISTLTIQRTEQRDSAMYRCASSDLGGVVVGVSGELFFGEGSRLTVL.

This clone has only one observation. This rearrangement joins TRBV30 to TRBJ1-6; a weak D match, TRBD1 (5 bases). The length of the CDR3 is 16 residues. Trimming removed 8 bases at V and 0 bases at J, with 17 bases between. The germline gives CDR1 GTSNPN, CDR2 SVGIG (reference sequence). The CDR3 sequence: CAIELDTSSYNSPLHF. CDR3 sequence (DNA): TGTGCCATTGAACTGGACACGAGCTCCTATAATTCACCCCTCCACTTT. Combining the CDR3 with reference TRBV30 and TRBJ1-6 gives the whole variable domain SQTIHQWPATLVQPVGSPLSLECTVEGTSNPNLYWYRQAAGRGLQLLFYSVGIGQISSEVPQNLSASRPQDRQFILSSKKLLLSDSGFYLCAIELDTSSYNSPLHFGNGTRLTVT.

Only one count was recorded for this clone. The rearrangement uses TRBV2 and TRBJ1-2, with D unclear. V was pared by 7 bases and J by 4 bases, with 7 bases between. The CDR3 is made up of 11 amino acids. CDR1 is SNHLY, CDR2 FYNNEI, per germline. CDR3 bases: TGTGCCAGCAAGGCAGTCTATGGCTACACCTTC. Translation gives CASKAVYGYTF.

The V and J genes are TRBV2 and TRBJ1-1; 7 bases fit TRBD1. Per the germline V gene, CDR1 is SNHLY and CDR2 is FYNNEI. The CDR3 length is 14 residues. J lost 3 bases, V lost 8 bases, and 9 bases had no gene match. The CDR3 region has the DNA TGTGCCAGCTGGGCAGGGGGTATTGACACTGAAGCTTTCTTT. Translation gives CASWAGGIDTEAFF. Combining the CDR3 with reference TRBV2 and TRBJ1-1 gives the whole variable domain EPEVTQTPSHQVTQMGQEVILRCVPISNHLYFYWYRQILGQKVEFLVSFYNNEISEKSEIFDDQFSVERPDGSNFTLKIRSTKLEDSAMYFCASWAGGIDTEAFFGQGTRLTVV.

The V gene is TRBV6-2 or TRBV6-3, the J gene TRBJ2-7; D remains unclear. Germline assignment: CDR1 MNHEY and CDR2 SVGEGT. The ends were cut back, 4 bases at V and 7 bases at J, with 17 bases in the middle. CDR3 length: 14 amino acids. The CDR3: CASSLTQSIGEQYF. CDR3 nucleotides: TGTGCCAGCAGTTTAACCCAATCTATAGGGGAGCAGTACTTC.

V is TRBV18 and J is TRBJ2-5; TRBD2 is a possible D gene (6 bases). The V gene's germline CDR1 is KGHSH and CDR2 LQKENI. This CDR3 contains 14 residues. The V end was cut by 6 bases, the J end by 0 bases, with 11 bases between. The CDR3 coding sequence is TGTGCCAGCTCCCCGGGGGATTACCAAGAGACCCAGTACTTC. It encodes CASSPGDYQETQYF.